A selection of T cell receptor beta chains follows, all from one sample in a study of blood T cell repertoires in COVID-19. TCRdb's copy holds only in-frame clones and misses some; the assay was immunoSEQ multiplex PCR. The data contain fewer than 250,000 clones, 75% to 85% of them singletons. Sequenced sample: peripheral blood. The receptors come from a human donor in a cohort sampled during active COVID-19. Both conserved end residues are trimmed from each CDR3. For some rows the clone size is stated as once, few or many, or as a class when expanded; others skip it.

v_call clone_size cdr3_length cdr3_aa
TRBV10-3 NA 15 AISEPAGRAGDTEAF
TRBV30 NA 11 AWKQGLNEKLF
TRBV3-1/TRBV3-2 few 12 ASSQAVRAYEQY
TRBV2 NA 12 ASRRDFFTGELF
TRBV28 NA 15 ASSGNTGLYSNQPQH
TRBV18 NA 16 ASSPLQGRYSSTDTQY
TRBV9 NA 12 ASSVRAGNSPLH
TRBV14 NA 10 ASSQAGDGYT
TRBV5-5 NA 12 ASSLNPSQETQY
TRBV6-6 NA 12 ASSYSAGSYEQY
TRBV7-6 NA 12 ASSLAGVGDTQY
TRBV3-1/TRBV3-2 NA 11 ASSQAPTSEQY
TRBV11-2 NA 13 ASSSGGTPSSPLH
TRBV6-5 NA 14 ASSYTAFGVFAEQF
TRBV24-1 NA 10 AIGGGVQPQH
TRBV6-5 NA 12 ASMRGQVNTEAF
TRBV19 NA 12 ASSIVGRNQPQH
TRBV7-2 NA 12 ASSLDRATYEQY
TRBV18 NA 14 ASSPLTGQGIYEQY
TRBV11-2 NA 10 ASSLDSRRAF
TRBV5-8 NA 14 ASSVDMGQVNNEQF
TRBV10-2 NA 12 ASSESGGGQPQH
TRBV6-6 many 11 ASSTTSTDTQY
TRBV6-5 NA 12 ASSYLRSNSPLH
TRBV6-5 NA 9 ASTGTYEQY
TRBV9 few 18 ASSVTPRRGGRADGGELF
TRBV10-3 NA 12 AISESSNSEALH
TRBV7-9 NA 11 ASSLGSSLGYT
TRBV3-1/TRBV3-2 once 9 ASSHDEKLF
TRBV5-1 NA 15 ASSYAPPTGLHTEAF
TRBV2 NA 10 ASTPLNTEAF
TRBV28 NA 11 AILAGDRNEQF
TRBV6-5 NA 12 ASRGTGNNQPQH
TRBV19 NA 13 ASSIAAQSLVIDT
TRBV2 NA 11 ASSELWEGTQY
TRBV3-1/TRBV3-2 NA 10 ASSRGGYGYT
TRBV10-1 NA 15 ASSESGLAGVVDTQY
TRBV6-5 NA 12 ASSYSREDYGYT
TRBV28 NA 12 ASSSQGYNTEAF
TRBV29-1 NA 11 SVPGRGSYEQY
TRBV12-5 NA 11 ASASVFGNTIY
TRBV28 NA 15 ASSPLGAGQEKNIQY
TRBV5-8 NA 12 ASSLQGLDQPQH
TRBV5-6 NA 13 ASSLGDRPNQPQH
TRBV2 few 11 ASSGTGADGYT
TRBV5-1 NA 12 ASSLENRGKTQY
TRBV14 NA 13 ASSQVDRGSYEQY
TRBV5-1 NA 13 ASSSEQVYSSEAF
TRBV2 many 10 ASLAYNEKLF
TRBV28 NA 13 ASSLSQGISYEQY
TRBV6-5 NA 13 ASSYSGAAYNEQF
TRBV11-3 NA 12 ASSSLASSNEQF
TRBV5-4 NA 14 ASSLGGRTSSYEQY